This T cell receptor beta chain was observed in a study of human versus mouse CDR3 diversity and MHC coevolution. The study, taken as a whole, reports: Human T cells were selected on six MHC II alleles.

Comment on this clone: Its antigen is unidentified.

Naive CD4 T cells were sorted as CD45RO-negative, CD62L-positive. Clones were read by immunoSEQ multiplex PCR, and TCRdb kept only the in-frame ones, dropping some. The data contain some 60,000 clones, about 94% of them singletons. This receptor was obtained from a person aged 55 to 70 in good health. What was sequenced was naive CD4+ T cells from blood. Subset reported: CD45RO-negative CD62L-positive naive CD4 T cells.

The CDR3: CASSQDLPGGNAYEQYF. CDR3 coding DNA: TGTGCCAGCAGCCAAGATCTTCCGGGAGGCAATGCCTACGAGCAGTACTTC. The V call is TRBV4-2, the J call TRBJ2-7; 7 bases fit TRBD2. Germline assignment: CDR1 LGHNA and CDR2 YNFKEQ. The CDR3 loop spans 17 amino acids. V was clipped by 0 bases and J by 2 bases; unmatched bases: 10.